The clone carrying this T cell receptor beta chain was picked up a small number of times. Its matching antigen is unknown. MiXCR, applied by TCRdb to the RACE reads, yields one record per CDR3 protein. The sample gives about 290,000 distinct CDR3 sequences, approximately 7.5% of which show up once; around 1.2% is in the top ten. The record originates from a study of human T cells and chemical hapten exposure. The study's findings and limits: Expanded TCRs made up significantly more big CDR3 similarity clusters than controls did.

Time point noted: pre-sensitization, week 0. Treatment noted: therapeutic diphenylcyclopropenone sensitization with weekly scalp DPC. Looked up from germline, CDR1 is SGHKS and CDR2 is YYEKEE (reference sequence). V was clipped by 4 bases and J by 4 bases, with 8 bases between them. CDR3 size: 12 residues. The receptor was isolated from a man aged 18 to 29 with alopecia areata. Some clones in this sample may be carry-over from other donors' samples. The J gene is TRBJ2-5, the V gene TRBV5-5, with D unresolved. The source material was whole blood, sampled in connection with sensitization to the hapten diphenylcyclopropenone (DPC). CDR3 in amino acids: CASSGVGETQYF. CDR3 coding DNA: TGTGCCAGCAGCGGGGTCGGAGAGACCCAGTACTTC.